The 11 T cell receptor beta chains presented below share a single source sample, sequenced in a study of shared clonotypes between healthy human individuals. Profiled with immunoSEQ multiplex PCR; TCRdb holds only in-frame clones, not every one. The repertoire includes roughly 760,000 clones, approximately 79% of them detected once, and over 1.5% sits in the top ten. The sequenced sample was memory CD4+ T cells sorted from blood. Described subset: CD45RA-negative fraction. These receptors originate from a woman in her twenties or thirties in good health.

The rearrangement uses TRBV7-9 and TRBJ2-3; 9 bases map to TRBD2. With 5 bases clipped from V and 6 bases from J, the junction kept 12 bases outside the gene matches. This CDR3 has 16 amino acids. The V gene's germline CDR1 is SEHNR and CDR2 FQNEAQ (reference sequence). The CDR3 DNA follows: TGTGCCAGCAGCGGTGTAGCGGGAGCCCCCAGTGATACGCAGTATTTT. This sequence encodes CASSGVAGAPSDTQYF.

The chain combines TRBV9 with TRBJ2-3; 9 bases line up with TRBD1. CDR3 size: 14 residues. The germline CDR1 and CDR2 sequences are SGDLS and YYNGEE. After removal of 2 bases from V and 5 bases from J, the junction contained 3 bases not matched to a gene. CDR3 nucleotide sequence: TGTGCCAGCAGCGTCCTGACAGGGGGAGATACGCAGTATTTT. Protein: CASSVLTGGDTQYF.

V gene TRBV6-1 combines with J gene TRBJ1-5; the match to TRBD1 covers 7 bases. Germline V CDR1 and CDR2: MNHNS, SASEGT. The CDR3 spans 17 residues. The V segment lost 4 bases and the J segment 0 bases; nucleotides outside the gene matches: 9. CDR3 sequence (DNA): TGTGCCAGCAGTGCCCTGGGGACAGTTTATAGCAATCAGCCCCAGCATTTT. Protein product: CASSALGTVYSNQPQHF.

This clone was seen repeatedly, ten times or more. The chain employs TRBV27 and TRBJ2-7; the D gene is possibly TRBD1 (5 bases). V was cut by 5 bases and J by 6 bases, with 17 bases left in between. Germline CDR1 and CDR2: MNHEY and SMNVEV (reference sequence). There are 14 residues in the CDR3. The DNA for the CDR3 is TGTGCCAGCAGTCCCAGGGAAGGTTTCGGCGAGCAGTACTTC. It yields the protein CASSPREGFGEQYF.

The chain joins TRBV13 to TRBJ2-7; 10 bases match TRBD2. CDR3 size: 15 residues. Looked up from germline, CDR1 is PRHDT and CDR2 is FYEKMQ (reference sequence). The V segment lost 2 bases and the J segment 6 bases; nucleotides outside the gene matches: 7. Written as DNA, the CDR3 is TGTGCCAGCAGCTTAAGGGTAGCGGGAGGTTTCGAGCAGTACTTC. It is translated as CASSLRVAGGFEQYF.

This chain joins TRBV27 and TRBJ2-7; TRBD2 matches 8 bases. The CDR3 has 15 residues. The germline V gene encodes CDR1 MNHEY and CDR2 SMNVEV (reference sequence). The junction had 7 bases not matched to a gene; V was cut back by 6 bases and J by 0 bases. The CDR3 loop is CASRAPSGHSYEQYF. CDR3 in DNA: TGTGCCAGCAGGGCCCCTAGCGGGCACTCCTACGAGCAGTACTTC.

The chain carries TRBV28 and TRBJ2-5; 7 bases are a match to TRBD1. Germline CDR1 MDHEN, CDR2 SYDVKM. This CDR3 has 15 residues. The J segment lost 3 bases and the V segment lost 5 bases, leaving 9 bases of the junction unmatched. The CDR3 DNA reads TGTGCCAGCAGTGTCCACCGGGACAGTAAAGAGACCCAGTACTTC. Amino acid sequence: CASSVHRDSKETQYF.

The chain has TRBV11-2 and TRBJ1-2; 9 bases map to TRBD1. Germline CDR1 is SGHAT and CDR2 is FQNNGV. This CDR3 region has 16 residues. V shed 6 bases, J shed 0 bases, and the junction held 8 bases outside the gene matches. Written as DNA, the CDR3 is TGTGCCAGCAGTTTTTTGACAGGGGGAACTAACTATGGCTACACCTTC. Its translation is CASSFLTGGTNYGYTF.

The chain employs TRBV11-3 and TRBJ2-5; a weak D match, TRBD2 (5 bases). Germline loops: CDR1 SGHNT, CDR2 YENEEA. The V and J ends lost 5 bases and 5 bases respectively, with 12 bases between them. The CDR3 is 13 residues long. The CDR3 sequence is CASSGSFGETQYF. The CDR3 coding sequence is TGTGCCAGCAGCGGGAGTTTCGGGGAGACCCAGTACTTC.

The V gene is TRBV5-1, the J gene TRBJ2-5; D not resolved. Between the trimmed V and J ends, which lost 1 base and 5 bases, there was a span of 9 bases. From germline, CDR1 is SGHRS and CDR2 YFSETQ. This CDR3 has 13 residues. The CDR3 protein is CASSLFEVETQYF. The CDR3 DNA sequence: TGCGCCAGCAGCTTGTTCGAGGTCGAGACCCAGTACTTC.

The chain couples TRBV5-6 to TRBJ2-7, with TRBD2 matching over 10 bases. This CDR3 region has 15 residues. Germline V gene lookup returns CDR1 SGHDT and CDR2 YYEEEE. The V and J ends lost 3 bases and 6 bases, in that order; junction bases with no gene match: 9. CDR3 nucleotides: TGTGCCAGCAGCTCGGTACTAGCGGGATGGTCCGAGCAGTACTTC. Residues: CASSSVLAGWSEQYF. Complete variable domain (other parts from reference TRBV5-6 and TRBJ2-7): DAGVTQSPTHLIKTRGQQVTLRCSPKSGHDTVSWYQQALGQGPQFIFQYYEEEERQRGNFPDRFSGHQFPNYSSELNVNALLLGDSALYLCASSSVLAGWSEQYFGPGTRLTVT.